Described below is a single T cell receptor beta chain sequence and its context. The source of the sample is a study of blood T cell repertoires in COVID-19. Across the whole study: Samples representing acute and convalescent COVID-19 were sourced from the United States, Italy and Spain.

Trimming left V 8 bases short and J 7 bases short, with 11 bases between. The CDR3 consists of 12 residues. Per germline, CDR1 LNHDA and CDR2 SQIVND (reference sequence). The table came from immunoSEQ multiplex PCR; TCRdb's copy has only in-frame clones and leaves some out. The sample records roughly 300,000 clones, around 90% being singletons. The rearrangement joins TRBV19 to TRBJ1-4; TRBD1 is a possible D gene (6 bases). Sequencing was carried out using peripheral blood. The sequence derives from a man between 18 and 35 years old who had recovered from COVID-19. The CDR3 DNA follows: TGTGCCAGTTCCCAGGGGCGTGAAAAACTGTTTTTT. Its translation: CASSQGREKLFF.